The 17 T cell receptor beta chains given below trace back to one sample, sequenced in a study of long-term antiretroviral therapy in people with HIV. Version v3.0 of the immunoSEQ assay was performed at survey level. The repertoire was sequenced with immunoSEQ multiplex PCR; TCRdb's copy has only in-frame clones and lacks some. The table records more than 20,000 clones, about 85% of them present only once. The material was unsorted PBMCs, obtained 2.7 years after starting antiretroviral therapy. The receptors here all came from a middle-aged man with HIV.

J is TRBJ1-1 and V is TRBV5-1; D may be TRBD1 (6 bases). V gave up 0 bases and J gave up 1 base, with 10 bases separating them. This CDR3 has 15 amino acids. CDR1 and CDR2 from the germline V gene are SGHRS and YFSETQ. CDR3 residues: CASSLAVTGNTEAFF. DNA of the CDR3: TGCGCCAGCAGCTTGGCCGTGACAGGGAACACTGAAGCTTTCTTT.

V gene TRBV7-8 combines with J gene TRBJ2-7; 9 bases map to TRBD2. V dropped 9 bases and J dropped 4; count of bases not matched to a gene: 16. CDR3 length: 16 amino acids. Germline CDR1 is SGHVS and CDR2 is FQNEAQ. The CDR3 reads CARDRGVAGDKYEQYF. The CDR3 coding sequence is TGTGCCAGAGACCGGGGGGTAGCGGGAGATAAGTACGAGCAGTACTTC.

The chain employs TRBV7-2 and TRBJ2-1; the match to TRBD2 covers 7 bases. The CDR3 has 15 amino acids. The V gene's germline CDR1 is SGHTA and CDR2 FQGNSA. The V segment lost 0 bases and the J segment 9 bases; nucleotides outside the gene matches: 8. The CDR3 bases are TGTGCCAGCAGCTTAGCGCTAAGCGGGGCTAGTGAGCAGTTCTTC. This gives the protein CASSLALSGASEQFF.

The chain links TRBV28 to TRBJ1-3, with D maybe TRBD1 (5 bases). The V end was cut by 5 bases, the J end by 7 bases, with 18 bases between. This CDR3 comprises 15 residues. Germline CDR1 MDHEN, CDR2 SYDVKM. The CDR3 protein is CASSATGGSWNTIYF. The CDR3 DNA is TGTGCCAGCAGTGCAACCGGGGGGTCATGGAACACCATATATTTT.

The CDR3 spells CASRPGQGNTGNTIYF. CDR3 DNA: TGTGCCAGCAGACCGGGACAGGGGAACACTGGAAACACCATATATTTT. The chain carries TRBV2 and TRBJ1-3; 10 positions match TRBD1. The CDR3 is 16 residues long. Germline CDR1 is SNHLY and CDR2 is FYNNEI. V gave up 6 bases and J gave up 2 bases; unmatched junction bases: 7.

V is TRBV28 and J is TRBJ2-3; D is unclear. V was shortened by 3 bases and J by 2 bases, with 21 bases between the two germline ends. From germline, CDR1 is MDHEN and CDR2 SYDVKM. This CDR3 has 18 amino acids. The CDR3 is CASSLWNGRPPPTDTQYF. In DNA, the CDR3 is TGTGCCAGCAGTTTGTGGAACGGGCGGCCCCCCCCCACAGATACGCAGTATTTT.

The chain carries TRBV7-2 and TRBJ2-7, with TRBD1 identical over 8 bases. Trimming at V came to 5 bases and at J to 0 bases, leaving 3 bases not matched to a gene. Germline V gene data show CDR1 as SGHTA and CDR2 as FQGNSA. The CDR3 has 14 residues. In DNA, the CDR3 is TGTGCCAGCAGCCAAACAGGGGGCTCCTACGAGCAGTACTTC. This sequence encodes CASSQTGGSYEQYF.

The V gene is TRBV6-4, the J gene TRBJ2-2; D is perhaps TRBD2 (5 bases). The CDR3 consists of 14 residues. In germline, CDR1 is MRHNA, CDR2 SNTAGT. The V gene lost 3 bases and the J gene lost 2 bases, with 7 bases spanning the gap. The DNA of the CDR3 is TGTGCCAGCAGTGAATCGGGAAACACCGGGGAGCTGTTTTTT. Its protein product is CASSESGNTGELFF.

The CDR3 DNA reads as TGTGCCAGCAGCAAAAAGGCGGCAGGAATGAACACTGAAGCTTTCTTT. The encoded protein is CASSKKAAGMNTEAFF. The gene calls are TRBV21-1 and TRBJ1-1. TRBV21-1 is a pseudogene segment. This CDR3 is built from 16 residues.

The chain links TRBV6-5 to TRBJ1-1; D is uncertain. This CDR3 region has 14 residues. From germline, CDR1 is MNHEY and CDR2 SVGAGI. The germline V and J ends were trimmed by 2 bases and 6 bases, with 13 bases remaining between them. CDR3: CASSYLTERAEAFF. DNA for the CDR3: TGTGCCAGCAGTTACCTGACGGAAAGGGCTGAAGCTTTCTTT.

The chain joins TRBV11-3 to TRBJ2-3; TRBD1 aligns across 9 bases. Unmatched junction bases numbered 4, after V lost 1 base and J lost 5 bases. Germline V gene data show CDR1 as SGHNT and CDR2 as YENEEA. This CDR3 region has 15 residues. The CDR3 loop is CASSLVGQGLDTQYF. The CDR3 nucleotides read TGTGCCAGCAGCTTAGTGGGACAGGGATTAGATACGCAGTATTTT.

This sequence joins TRBV7-6 and TRBJ2-2; D is undetermined. Deletions cut 1 base from V and 6 bases from J, with 18 bases between. CDR1 is SGHVS and CDR2 is FNYEAQ in the germline V gene. This CDR3 comprises 17 residues. The CDR3 nucleotides read TGTGCCAGCAGCTTAGACCCTAGTGTAAATGCCGCCGGGGAGCTGTTTTTT. This codes for CASSLDPSVNAAGELFF.

This rearrangement joins TRBV10-3 to TRBJ2-1; TRBD2 matches at 9 bases. The length of the CDR3 is 16 residues. J was trimmed by 9 bases and V by 6 bases; bases with no gene match: 15. Germline V gene lookup returns CDR1 ENHRY and CDR2 SYGVKD. CDR3 amino acids: CAISFLAGALGPEQFF. For the CDR3, the DNA is TGTGCCATCAGCTTCTTAGCGGGGGCCCTTGGTCCTGAGCAGTTCTTC.

The chain combines TRBV7-9 with TRBJ2-5; possibly TRBD2 for D (5 bases). Germline V CDR1 and CDR2: SEHNR, FQNEAQ (reference sequence). The CDR3 consists of 15 residues. The V and J ends lost 5 bases and 1 base respectively, with 14 bases between them. In DNA form, the CDR3 reads TGTGCCAGCAGCCCAACCGGCGGGTTCCAAGAGACCCAGTACTTC. Its protein product is CASSPTGGFQETQYF.

The chain carries TRBV28 and TRBJ2-3; a weak D match, TRBD2 (6 bases). This CDR3 comprises 21 residues. Germline assignment: CDR1 MDHEN and CDR2 SYDVKM. V lost 6 bases and J lost 1, with 32 bases in between. In DNA, the CDR3 is TGTGCCAGCAGCTCCTTAGGTCGGGTCCGGGACTTATTCATCGGCACAGATACGCAGTATTTT. Its protein product is CASSSLGRVRDLFIGTDTQYF.

V gene TRBV4-1 combines with J gene TRBJ1-3; D possibly corresponds to TRBD1 (5 bases). The end of the DNA is better explained by TRBJ2-2, so the J call may be wrong. The CDR3 has 16 amino acids. Germline V gene sequence: CDR1 MGHRA, CDR2 YSYEKL. The CDR3 DNA follows: TGCGCCAGCAGCCAAGATGGGCAGGGTTTCACCGGGGAGCTGTTTTTT. Amino acid sequence: CASSQDGQGFTGELFF.

The chain uses TRBV6-5 and TRBJ1-1, with a tentative D call TRBD1 (5 bases). The CDR3 is made up of 16 amino acids. Germline assignment: CDR1 MNHEY and CDR2 SVGAGI. V lost 0 bases and J 2 bases, leaving 13 bases between the germline ends. The CDR3 nucleotides are TGTGCCAGCAGTTACTCGCCAGGGTTCGAAAACACTGAAGCTTTCTTT. It is translated as CASSYSPGFENTEAFF.